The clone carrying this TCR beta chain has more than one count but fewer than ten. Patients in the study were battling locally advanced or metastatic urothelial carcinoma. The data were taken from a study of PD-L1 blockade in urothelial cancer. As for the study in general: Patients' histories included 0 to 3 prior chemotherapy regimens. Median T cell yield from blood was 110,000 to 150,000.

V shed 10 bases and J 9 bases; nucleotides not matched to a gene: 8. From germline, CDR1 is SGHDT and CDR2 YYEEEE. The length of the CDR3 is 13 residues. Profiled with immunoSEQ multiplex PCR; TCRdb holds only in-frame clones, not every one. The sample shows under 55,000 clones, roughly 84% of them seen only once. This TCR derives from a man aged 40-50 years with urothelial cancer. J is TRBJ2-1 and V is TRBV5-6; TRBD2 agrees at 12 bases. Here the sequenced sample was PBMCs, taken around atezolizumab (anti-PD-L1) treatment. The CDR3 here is CAAQTSGSFEQFF. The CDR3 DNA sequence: TGTGCCGCCCAGACTAGCGGGAGTTTTGAGCAGTTCTTC. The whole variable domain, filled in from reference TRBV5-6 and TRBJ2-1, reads DAGVTQSPTHLIKTRGQQVTLRCSPKSGHDTVSWYQQALGQGPQFIFQYYEEEERQRGNFPDRFSGHQFPNYSSELNVNALLLGDSALYLCAAQTSGSFEQFFGPGTRLTVL.